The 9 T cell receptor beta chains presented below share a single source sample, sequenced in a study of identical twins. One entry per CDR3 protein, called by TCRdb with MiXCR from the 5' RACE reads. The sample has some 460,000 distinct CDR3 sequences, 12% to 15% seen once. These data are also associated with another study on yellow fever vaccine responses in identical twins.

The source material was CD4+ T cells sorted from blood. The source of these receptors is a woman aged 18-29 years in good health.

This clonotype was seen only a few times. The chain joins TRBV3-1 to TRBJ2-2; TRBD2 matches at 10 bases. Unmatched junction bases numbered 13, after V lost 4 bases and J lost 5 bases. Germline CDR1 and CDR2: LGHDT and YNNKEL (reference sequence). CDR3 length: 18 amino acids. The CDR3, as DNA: TGTGCCAGCAGCCGCATTTCATCTAGCGGGAGAAAAACCGGGGAGCTGTTTTTT. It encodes CASSRISSSGRKTGELFF.

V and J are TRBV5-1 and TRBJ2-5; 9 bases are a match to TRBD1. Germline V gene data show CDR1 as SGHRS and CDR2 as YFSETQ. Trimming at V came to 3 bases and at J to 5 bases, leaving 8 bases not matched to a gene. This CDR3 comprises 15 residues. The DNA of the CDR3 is TGCGCCAGCAGCTGGGATACAGGGGGCGGCGAGACCCAGTACTTC. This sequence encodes CASSWDTGGGETQYF. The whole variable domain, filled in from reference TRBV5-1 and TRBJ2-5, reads KAGVTQTPRYLIKTRGQQVTLSCSPISGHRSVSWYQQTPGQGLQFLFEYFSETQRNKGNFPGRFSGRQFSNSRSEMNVSTLELGDSALYLCASSWDTGGGETQYFGPGTRLLVL.

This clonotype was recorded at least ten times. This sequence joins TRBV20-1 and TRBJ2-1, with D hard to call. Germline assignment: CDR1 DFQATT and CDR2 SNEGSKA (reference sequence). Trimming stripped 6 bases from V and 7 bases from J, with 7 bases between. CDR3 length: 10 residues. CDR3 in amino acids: CSARWNEQFF. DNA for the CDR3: TGCAGTGCGAGATGGAATGAGCAGTTCTTC.

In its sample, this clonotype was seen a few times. This CDR3 reads CASSQDITGGQETQYF. The CDR3 nucleotides are TGCGCCAGCAGCCAAGATATAACTGGGGGGCAAGAGACCCAGTACTTC. V is TRBV4-3 and J is TRBJ2-5; possibly TRBD2 for D (6 bases). Trimming took off 0 bases at V and 2 bases at J, with 13 bases between the two ends. The CDR3 is 16 amino acids. CDR1 and CDR2 from the germline V gene are LGHNA and YSLEER.

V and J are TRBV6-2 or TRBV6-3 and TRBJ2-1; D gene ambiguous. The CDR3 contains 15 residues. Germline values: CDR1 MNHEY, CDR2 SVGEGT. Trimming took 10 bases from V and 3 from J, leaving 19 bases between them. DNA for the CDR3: TGTGCCACCACCCGCCGGACGTTAAACTACAATGAGCAGTTCTTC. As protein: CATTRRTLNYNEQFF.

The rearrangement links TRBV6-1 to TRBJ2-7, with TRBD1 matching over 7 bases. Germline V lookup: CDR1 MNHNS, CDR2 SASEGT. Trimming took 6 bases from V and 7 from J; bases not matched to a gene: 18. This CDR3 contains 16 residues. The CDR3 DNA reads TGTGCCAGCAGACCCTATGGGGGACAGAGGAGTGGAGAGCAGTACTTC. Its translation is CASRPYGGQRSGEQYF.

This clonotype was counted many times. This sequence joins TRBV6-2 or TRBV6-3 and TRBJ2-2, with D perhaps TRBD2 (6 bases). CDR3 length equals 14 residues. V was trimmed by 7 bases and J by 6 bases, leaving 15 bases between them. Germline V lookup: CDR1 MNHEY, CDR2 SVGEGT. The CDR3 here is CASKLLATPGELFF. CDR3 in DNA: TGTGCCAGCAAACTACTAGCTACCCCCGGGGAGCTGTTTTTT.

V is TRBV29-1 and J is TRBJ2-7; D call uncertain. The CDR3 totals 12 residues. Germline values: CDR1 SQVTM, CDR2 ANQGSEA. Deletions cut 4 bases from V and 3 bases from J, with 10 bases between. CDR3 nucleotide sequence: TGCAGCGTTGGTGACACCGGCTACGAGCAGTACTTC. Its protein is CSVGDTGYEQYF.

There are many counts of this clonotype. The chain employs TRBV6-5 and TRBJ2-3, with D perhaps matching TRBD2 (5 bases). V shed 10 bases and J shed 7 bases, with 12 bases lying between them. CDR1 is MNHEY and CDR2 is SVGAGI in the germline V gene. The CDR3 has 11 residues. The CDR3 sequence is CATGVPNTQYF. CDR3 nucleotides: TGTGCCACCGGGGTCCCCAATACGCAGTATTTT.